These 22 T cell receptor beta chains came from one sample sequenced in a study of T-cell reconstitution after alpha-beta-depleted transplantation in children. Library preparation (for TCRbeta) was performed with unique molecular identifiers. TCRdb analysed the PCR reads with MiXCR anew, one entry per CDR3 protein. The top ten hold about 14% of the sample, which has about 580,000 distinct CDR3 sequences, about 23% seen once. Material: PBMCs, mostly from graft donor cells, obtained 360 days after TCRalphabeta/CD19-depleted stem cell transplant. The receptors were gathered from a boy under three years old who had a stem cell transplant for acute myeloid leukemia, so the T cells may come from the graft donor.

This clonotype appeared a few times. The J gene is TRBJ2-7, the V gene TRBV7-2; TRBD1 matches at 7 bases. CDR1 is SGHTA, CDR2 FQGNSA, per germline. Trimming cost V 5 bases and J 3 bases; bases outside gene matches: 10. This CDR3 comprises 15 residues. The CDR3 reads CASSMTGIDFYEQYF. In nucleotides, the CDR3 is TGTGCCAGCAGCATGACAGGGATCGACTTCTACGAGCAGTACTTC. Drawing the rest from reference TRBV7-2 and TRBJ2-7, the complete variable domain is GAGVSQSPSNKVTEKGKDVELRCDPISGHTALYWYRQSLGQGLEFLIYFQGNSAPDKSGLPSDRFSAERTGGSVSTLTIQRTQQEDSAVYLCASSMTGIDFYEQYFGPGTRLTVT.

The rearrangement uses TRBV6-5 and TRBJ2-2; D may be TRBD2 (6 bases). The V end was cut by 0 bases, the J end by 2 bases, with 13 bases between. The CDR3 has 17 residues. The germline V gene encodes CDR1 MNHEY and CDR2 SVGAGI. CDR3 amino acids: CASSYSSGPLNTGELFF. CDR3 in DNA: TGTGCCAGCAGTTACTCGAGCGGGCCGCTAAACACCGGGGAGCTGTTTTTT.

The V gene is TRBV7-2, the J gene TRBJ2-4; TRBD1 or TRBD2 may be the D gene (5 bases each). The CDR3 length is 17 residues. Germline CDR1 is SGHTA and CDR2 is FQGNSA. Trimming took off 3 bases at V and 0 bases at J, with 15 bases between the two ends. The CDR3 DNA follows: TGTGCCAGCAGCTTCCAGGGAGAGGCGAGAGCCAAAAACATTCAGTACTTC. This translates into CASSFQGEARAKNIQYF.

The table lists this clonotype with many counts. The J gene is TRBJ2-3, the V gene TRBV29-1, with 7 bases fitting TRBD1. The CDR3 totals 13 residues. Unmatched junction bases numbered 4, after V lost 6 bases and J lost 1 base. The germline V gene encodes CDR1 SQVTM and CDR2 ANQGSEA. This chain's CDR3 is CSVRQGGTDTQYF. The CDR3 DNA reads as TGCAGCGTACGACAGGGTGGCACAGATACGCAGTATTTT.

The chain joins TRBV11-3 to TRBJ2-1; D gene ambiguous. This CDR3 spans 15 amino acids. V dropped 1 base and J dropped 3 bases, with 10 bases sitting between them. Per germline, CDR1 SGHNT and CDR2 YENEEA. In nucleotides, the CDR3 is TGTGCCAGCAGCTTAGTAGGCATATACTACAATGAGCAGTTCTTC. This encodes CASSLVGIYYNEQFF.

This clonotype was detected many times. The V call is TRBV10-3, the J call TRBJ2-3; tentatively, D is TRBD2 (5 bases). The V gene lost 3 bases and the J gene lost 5 bases, with 18 bases spanning the gap. CDR3 size: 16 residues. The V gene's germline CDR1 is ENHRY and CDR2 SYGVKD. In DNA, the CDR3 is TGTGCCATCAGTGAAGCGGTCGAGGGAATGGAAGATACGCAGTATTTT. The encoded protein is CAISEAVEGMEDTQYF.

This sequence joins TRBV5-1 and TRBJ2-1; TRBD2 aligns across 7 bases. The CDR3 extends over 16 amino acids. The V gene's germline CDR1 is SGHRS and CDR2 YFSETQ. Unmatched junction bases numbered 9, after V lost 4 bases and J lost 2 bases. The CDR3 coding sequence is TGCGCCAGCAGCCTCTTGGCTAGCGGAACCTACAATGAGCAGTTCTTC. The encoded protein is CASSLLASGTYNEQFF.

This clonotype was counted a few times. This rearrangement joins TRBV12-3 or TRBV12-4 to TRBJ2-1; D unclear. Trimming shortened V by 5 bases and J by 0 bases, and 11 bases separated the two germline ends. CDR3 length: 15 amino acids. For the CDR3, the DNA is TGTGCCAGCAGTCCACTTTGGGGCTCCTACAATGAGCAGTTCTTC. The encoded protein is CASSPLWGSYNEQFF.

This clonotype was found many times. The J gene is TRBJ2-2, the V gene TRBV4-2; 11 positions match TRBD2. The junction had 4 bases not matched to a gene; V was cut back by 0 bases and J by 16 bases. The germline CDR1 and CDR2 sequences are LGHNA and YNFKEQ. CDR3 length: 13 residues. CDR3 amino acids: CASSQDLAGGRFF. The CDR3 coding sequence is TGTGCCAGCAGCCAAGATTTAGCGGGGGGGCGGTTTTTT.

This clonotype occurred a few times. The chain combines TRBV12-3 or TRBV12-4 with TRBJ2-1; 9 nucleotides align to TRBD1. CDR3 length: 13 amino acids. Trimming cost V 7 bases and J 8 bases; bases outside gene matches: 6. This CDR3 reads CASTRTGVDEQFF. The CDR3 coding sequence is TGTGCCAGCACCCGGACAGGGGTCGATGAGCAGTTCTTC.

This clonotype was recorded a few times. The CDR3 nucleotides read TGCAGTGCTAGCGACGCGGGGAGGGCCTACGAGCAGTACGTC. Translation gives CSASDAGRAYEQYV. This chain connects TRBV20-1 to TRBJ2-7; 7 bases line up with TRBD2. Germline trimming cut 3 bases from V and 2 bases from J; bases unmatched to any gene: 7. CDR1 is DFQATT and CDR2 is SNEGSKA in the germline V gene (reference sequence). CDR3 length: 14 amino acids.

This clonotype was counted only a few times. V is TRBV20-1 and J is TRBJ2-1, with TRBD2 matching 8 bases. Germline-derived CDR1 and CDR2 are DFQATT and SNEGSKA (reference sequence). The CDR3 is made up of 15 amino acids. V lost 6 bases, J lost 0 bases, and 7 bases stayed unmatched. CDR3 in DNA: TGCAGTGCAAATAGCGGGACTAGCTCCTACAATGAGCAGTTCTTC. Translated, it gives CSANSGTSSYNEQFF.

This chain joins TRBV2 and TRBJ2-1; 9 nucleotides match TRBD2. CDR3 size: 15 residues. Germline CDR1 and CDR2: SNHLY and FYNNEI. Trimming cost V 5 bases and J 6 bases; bases outside gene matches: 8. CDR3 protein: CASSKGLAGANEQFF. As DNA, the CDR3 is TGTGCCAGCAGTAAGGGACTAGCAGGGGCCAATGAGCAGTTCTTC.

This clonotype was detected a few times. The CDR3 is CSATGTSNREQFF. CDR3 coding DNA: TGCAGTGCTACCGGGACTAGCAATCGTGAGCAGTTCTTC. The chain combines TRBV20-1 with TRBJ2-1, with 9 bases that match TRBD2. The CDR3 totals 13 residues. The V gene end was trimmed by 4 bases and the J gene end by 9 bases; junction bases not matched to a gene: 7. Germline lookup yields CDR1 DFQATT and CDR2 SNEGSKA (reference sequence).

This clonotype was seen ten or more times. The V gene is TRBV2, the J gene TRBJ2-3; the D gene is possibly TRBD1 (6 bases). V lost 4 bases to trimming and J lost 1 base, with 9 bases between them. Germline CDR1 is SNHLY and CDR2 is FYNNEI. This CDR3 contains 14 residues. The CDR3 nucleotides read TGTGCCAGCAGTGTGGACAGCCGCACAGATACGCAGTATTTT. Its protein is CASSVDSRTDTQYF.

This clonotype was recorded a few times. The chain couples TRBV12-3 or TRBV12-4 to TRBJ2-7; a weak D match, TRBD1 (6 bases). V was cut by 5 bases and J by 2 bases, with 10 bases left in between. The CDR3 runs 13 residues. The chain's CDR3 is CASSRRTAYEQYF. CDR3 bases: TGTGCCAGCAGTCGTCGGACAGCCTACGAGCAGTACTTC.

This clonotype was seen repeatedly, ten times or more. The chain employs TRBV28 and TRBJ2-1; D is uncertain. Trimming pared 6 bases from V and 4 bases from J, leaving 7 bases between. The CDR3 consists of 12 residues. Germline V gene sequence: CDR1 MDHEN, CDR2 SYDVKM. DNA for the CDR3: TGTGCCAGCAGCGCCAATTACAATGAGCAGTTCTTC. Protein: CASSANYNEQFF.

This clonotype was seen repeatedly, ten times or more. The V and J genes are TRBV7-2 and TRBJ2-3; 8 nucleotides align to TRBD2. Trimming removed 1 base from V and 4 bases from J; junction bases left unmatched: 4. The CDR3 covers 15 residues. The V gene's germline CDR1 is SGHTA and CDR2 FQGNSA. The CDR3 region is CASSLGAGGADTQYF. The CDR3 DNA sequence: TGTGCCAGCAGCTTAGGCGCCGGGGGGGCAGATACGCAGTATTTT.

The chain combines TRBV20-1 with TRBJ2-3; 10 bases match TRBD2. This CDR3 is built from 17 residues. CDR1 and CDR2 (germline): DFQATT, SNEGSKA (reference sequence). Trimming at V came to 0 bases and at J to 6 bases, leaving 12 bases not matched to a gene. The DNA for the CDR3 is TGCAGTGCTAGAGATCGGATGGCTAGCGGGGGCGGGGATACGCAGTATTTT. It translates to CSARDRMASGGGDTQYF.

The CDR3 spells CASQEPGLGGDEQFF. The CDR3 bases are TGTGCCAGCCAGGAACCGGGACTAGGAGGGGATGAGCAGTTCTTC. This rearrangement joins TRBV27 to TRBJ2-1; 8 nucleotides line up with TRBD2. V dropped 8 bases and J dropped 8; count of bases not matched to a gene: 14. Germline assignment: CDR1 MNHEY and CDR2 SMNVEV (reference sequence). The CDR3 has 15 amino acids.

This clonotype was seen a single time. The CDR3 sequence: CASSPSSNKGHEQYF. As DNA, the CDR3 is TGTGCCAGCTCACCAAGCTCCAATAAGGGTCACGAGCAGTACTTC. V usage is TRBV18 and J usage is TRBJ2-7; D not resolved. This CDR3 contains 15 residues. CDR1 is KGHSH and CDR2 is LQKENI in the germline V gene. V was clipped by 2 bases and J by 5 bases, with 16 bases between them.

The sample holds a few counts of this clonotype. The V and J genes are TRBV15 and TRBJ2-5, with 9 bases identical to TRBD2. Trimming at V came to 3 bases and at J to 2 bases, leaving 4 bases not matched to a gene. The CDR3 is made up of 15 amino acids. CDR1 is LNHNV, CDR2 YYDKDF, per germline (reference sequence). The CDR3 DNA follows: TGTGCCACCAGCAGCCAGCGGGGGGTACAAGAGACCCAGTACTTC. It codes for CATSSQRGVQETQYF. The complete variable domain, with remaining parts taken from reference TRBV15 and TRBJ2-5, reads DAMVIQNPRYQVTQFGKPVTLSCSQTLNHNVMYWYQQKSSQAPKLLFHYYDKDFNNEADTPDNFQSRRPNTSFCFLDIRSPGLGDTAMYLCATSSQRGVQETQYFGPGTRLLVL.